This TCR beta chain was sequenced for a study of cytomegalovirus exposure and HLA in healthy donors (dated by TCRdb to 2015 to 2018). In terms of the full investigation: An earlier analysis of a few hundred of the donors reported about 280 Gb of sequence data and around 100 million unique TCR beta sequences obtained from around 170 million T cells. An early release that covered about 600 HLA-typed donors contained 250 to 350 gigabases of sequencing data and some 87 million unique TCR sequences. Of the approximately 400 genotyped donors, 75% to 85% were placed in the genetic ancestry cluster associated with self-reported Caucasian donors. The study aimed to test whether signatures of past pathogen exposure could be identified by cataloging public T cell receptors. The study profiled the T cell repertoires of 500 to 800 subjects by immunosequencing and related them to cytomegalovirus serostatus. Besides the first cohort of approximately 670 subjects, a separate validation cohort made up of 120 different subjects was used. High-throughput TCR immunosequencing, statistical association of individual TCRs with disease status, and machine learning were combined to predict cytomegalovirus infection status. In a later analysis, previously published TCR beta repertoires from about 640 donors were re-analyzed and high-resolution HLA genotyping was added so that TCR occurrence patterns could be studied. In the later analysis, no new phenotypic data were used to find candidate immune exposures; instead, reliance was placed on TCR beta sequences and their occurrence across donors. An earlier analysis of 500 to 750 of the donors applied high-throughput TCR beta sequencing to assess whether each TCR beta V gene segment acted as functional or pseudogenic. Donor age, sex, ethnicity and CMV serostatus were compiled alongside the repertoire data. A later genetic analysis used genome-wide SNP genotypes for 398 of the 666 donors, treating that subset as a discovery cohort. All discovery cohort repertoires had been generated using a single sequencing platform. Both class I and class II loci were covered by HLA typing, at four-digit resolution. The number of typed donors differed by locus: about 620-630 for A, B, C, DRB1 and DQB1; some 500 for DQA1; some 590 for DPA1; and around 470 for DPB1. Roughly 5 DR-DQ haplotypes were handled as single units for association and clustering, since linkage in the cohort was strong. Across under 500 genotyped donors of the cohort, an average of roughly 250,000 unique TCR beta nucleotide sequences per donor were sequenced, and roughly a sixth of those sequences were non-productive.

Findings and caveats that apply to the study as a whole: According to a later analysis, TCR association rates differed among HLA loci, with DRB1 alleles showing the most associated TCRs and HLA-C alleles showing the fewest. The classifier was reported to diagnose cytomegalovirus status with high specificity and sensitivity in both the original cohort and the validation cohort. A cluster of highly shared sequence variants was judged likely to be a technical artifact of the sequencing pipeline. A further reported finding was that TCR beta sequences accurately predicted the HLA-A and HLA-B alleles for most subjects in the first cohort. A later analysis found that most CMV-associated TCR beta chains appeared HLA-restricted, with HLA associations seemingly driven largely by CMV exposure. Because counts were too low, more than 15 rarely observed V segments, including chromosome 9 orphons, were left out of the earlier analysis of approximately 580 of the donors. A later genetic analysis reported fewer N-insertions in productive TCRs among donors in an Asian-associated ancestry cluster than the roughly 700-donor mean. In an earlier analysis of roughly 500 of the donors, most TCR beta V segments appeared in productive rearrangements about 87% or about 30% of the time, broadly matching IMGT annotations. An association between a missense DCLRE1C variant and V-gene and J-gene trimming of TCR beta chains was found in a later genetic analysis and replicated in an independent cohort. Roughly uniform sequencing depth across donors was assumed in presence/absence analyses, although this assumption may not hold. Linkage disequilibrium might explain the correlated functional status among segregating V segments, but an unknown experimental factor could not be excluded. In vitro tests confirmed that a few of the cytomegalovirus-associated TCR beta chains recognize cytomegalovirus antigens. Because the 87-base-pair reads could not distinguish some IMGT-functional V segments, including TRBV6-2 and TRBV6-3, those segments were excluded. According to a later analysis, parvovirus B19, influenza, CMV and Epstein-Barr virus appeared linked to several top co-occurrence clusters. The cohort was sequenced for TCR beta chains only, and without alpha or paired-chain data the features that could be detected were limited. Compared with equally common non-associated chains, HLA-associated TCR beta chains in a later analysis were more clonally expanded and had lower generation probabilities. For the cohort, immune exposure information was limited to CMV serostatus. In the study, roughly 160 TCR beta chains were listed as associated with cytomegalovirus. Most TCR sequences were seen in very few donors, while some public TCRs were found in many individuals. When HLA alleles, especially DR and DQ, strongly co-occurred, attributing TCR associations to individual alleles was difficult. It was suggested by the authors that the approach could potentially be generalized to other disease states and immunological phenotypes. Because HLA typing was missing for some donors at each locus, association tests included only the typed subset. At a false discovery rate of 0.05, a later analysis linked around 17,000 TCR beta sequences to specific HLA alleles.

Points on this clone: Its antigen specificity is not known. Base qualities are not at hand, and no much larger clone is one base apart.

The cohort comprised 670 or so healthy bone marrow donors. Cohort members were all nominally healthy when sampled, although unrecorded immune exposures were likely present. The donor was CMV seronegative and belonged to the group of 352 seronegative cohort members. Each donor provided a peripheral blood sample, and peripheral blood mononuclear cells were used for TCR beta sequencing. Genomic DNA was extracted from the blood cell samples with the Qiagen DNeasy Blood Extraction Kit. Library construction relied on the immunoSEQ multiplex PCR assay. For the multiplex PCR, a mixture combining 60 forward primers for TCR Vbeta segments and 13 reverse primers for TCR Jbeta segments was used. The CDR3 region of rearranged TCR beta genes was amplified from genomic DNA by a multiplex PCR assay. The amplified TCR beta libraries were sequenced on the Illumina HiSeq System as 87-base-pair reads. On the study's bioinformatics: Across the 700 or so repertoires, a later analysis counted some 81 million unique TCR beta chains, 8.5 million to 12 million of which were shared by at least two donors. Raw reads were error-corrected and collapsed into unique sequences with a nearest-neighbor algorithm that merged closely related sequences to remove PCR and sequencing errors. CDR3 sequences were aligned to IMGT reference sequences to assign V, D and J gene segments. For a sequence to be retained, a match of at least six nucleotides to both a V gene segment and a J gene segment was required. A rearrangement counted as productive if the CDR3 had no stop codons and remained in frame with V and J, and every other rearrangement counted as non-productive. CDR3 was defined by IMGT convention, running from the second conserved V-encoded cysteine to the conserved J-encoded phenylalanine. The earlier analysis of some 540 of the donors excluded any sequence lacking an unambiguous match to a single V gene segment. In an earlier analysis of around 590 of the donors, a V segment was called functional when productive rearrangements were above 56.7%, and segregating when the standard deviation between donors exceeded 5%. A statistical classification framework was built for diagnosing cytomegalovirus status from the catalog of TCR beta chain sequences. In a later analysis, V and J genes were assigned by comparing TCR nucleotide sequences against IMGT/GENE-DB human TR gene sequences. A later analysis assigned CDR3 sequences and most-parsimonious VDJ recombination scenarios with the TCRdist pipeline. In a later analysis, every TCR beta chain was defined by the combination of its CDR3 amino acid sequence and its V-gene family, and reads without a unique V-gene family were dropped. In a later analysis, 450 to 600 highly shared, low-generation-probability nucleotide sequences were removed to address suspected cross-contamination and a sequencing artifact. A later analysis calculated a clonal expansion index for each public chain from normalized within-repertoire ranks of inferred template counts. Generation probabilities in a later analysis came from a VDJ recombination model fitted to out-of-frame rearrangements, and those results were checked against IGoR. In a later analysis, TCR-TCR, TCR-HLA and TCR-CMV co-occurrence was scored with hypergeometric tests, and a repertoire-size bias correction was applied to TCR pairs. In a later analysis, false discovery rates were estimated by permuting HLA or CMV assignments 20 times. In a later analysis, co-occurring TCRs were grouped using DBSCAN, and TCRdist sequence similarity was added for clustering within HLA-allele-positive subsets. Repertoires with fewer than 30,000 or more than 120,000 public chains, plus five repertoires with anomalous nucleotide sharing, were excluded from co-occurrence clustering. Held by TCRdb, this immuneACCESS table contains in-frame sequences only and omits some clones. Under half of the omission traces to an unresolved V gene where checked; the cause of the rest is unknown. V and J calls and clone size are given by that table; D and trimming were obtained from the DNA. A total of about 150,000 clones appear in this sample, about a tenth of them only once. Together, the top ten hold approximately 2% of the sample.

From the cysteine up to the phenylalanine, the CDR3 has a length of 15 residues. Only the CDR3 part of the read is kept: 45 bases, read in frame from the first base. The CDR1 and CDR2 encoded by the germline V gene are LGHNA and YNFKEQ. V is cut by 0 bases and J by 5 bases, and the space between the germline ends is 8 bases. The receptor was isolated from a male donor in good health and CMV-seronegative. Sequences were obtained from PBMCs. The chain is encoded by TRBV4-2 joined to TRBJ1-6; too little of a D gene remains to name it. The DNA sequence follows: TGTGCCAGCAGCCAAGATTGGGCAGATAATTCACCCCTCCACTTT. This yields the protein CASSQDWADNSPLHF.